The 22 T cell receptor beta chains in this list originate from one sample, sequenced in a study of tumour-infiltrating T cells in Burkitt lymphoma. Only in-frame clones appear in the TCRdb table, and some are missing; sequencing was by immunoSEQ multiplex PCR. The table lists 3,000 to 4,000 clones, 15% to 20% of them singletons. Input material: tumor tissue. These receptors were taken from a human donor with Burkitt lymphoma.

The V and J genes are TRBV15 and TRBJ2-1; D remains unclear. The length of the CDR3 is 11 residues. Trimming pared 4 bases from V and 2 bases from J, leaving 0 bases between. Germline V CDR1 and CDR2: LNHNV, YYDKDF (reference sequence). In DNA form, the CDR3 reads TGTGCCACCAGCACCTACAATGAGCAGTTCTTC. Its protein is CATSTYNEQFF.

This rearrangement joins TRBV5-1 to TRBJ2-1; D tentatively reads TRBD1 or TRBD2 (7 bases each). Germline CDR1 SGHRS, CDR2 YFSETQ. The CDR3 has 13 residues. V shed 7 bases and J shed 8 bases, with 16 bases lying between them. The CDR3 loop is CASARPGGDEQFF. In DNA, the CDR3 is TGCGCCAGCGCCCGGCCAGGGGGGGATGAGCAGTTCTTC.

In DNA, the CDR3 is TGCGCCAGCAGCTCAGGGACTAGCTCCTACAATGAGCAGTTCTTC. Protein product: CASSSGTSSYNEQFF. The genes are TRBV5-1 and TRBJ2-1, with 8 bases identical to TRBD2. Unmatched junction bases numbered 2, after V lost 3 bases and J lost 0 bases. The CDR3 runs 15 residues. Per the germline V gene, CDR1 is SGHRS and CDR2 is YFSETQ.

The table lists this clone with a few counts. This chain uses TRBV5-1 with TRBJ2-7; perhaps TRBD1 as D (5 bases). Germline lookup yields CDR1 SGHRS and CDR2 YFSETQ. The CDR3 spans 14 residues. V lost 0 bases and J lost 0, with 7 bases in between. CDR3 bases: TGCGCCAGCAGCTTGGTCGACAGCTCCTACGAGCAGTACTTC. This translates into CASSLVDSSYEQYF.

This clone has a handful of counts. The chain joins TRBV5-1 to TRBJ2-4; D is undetermined. CDR3 length: 17 amino acids. Germline loops: CDR1 SGHRS, CDR2 YFSETQ. Trimming pared 0 bases from V and 3 bases from J, leaving 16 bases between. The DNA for the CDR3 is TGCGCCAGCAGCTTGGGATGGGCGGCAGATGGCAAAAACATTCAGTACTTC. Its translation is CASSLGWAADGKNIQYF.

The rearrangement joins TRBV7-8 to TRBJ2-5, with a weak D call TRBD2 (6 bases). Germline CDR1 reads SGHVS; CDR2 reads FQNEAQ. The CDR3 spans 14 residues. V was pared by 1 base and J by 0 bases, with 6 bases between. The CDR3 protein is CASSLGTNQETQYF. The CDR3 DNA sequence: TGTGCCAGCAGCTTAGGGACTAACCAAGAGACCCAGTACTTC.

The CDR3 nucleotides are TGTGCCAGCTCACCTCAGGGACAGACACACTACGAGCAGTACTTC. It specifies CASSPQGQTHYEQYF. The chain uses TRBV18 and TRBJ2-7; 7 bases are a match to TRBD1. The CDR3 is 15 amino acids. The V segment lost 3 bases and the J segment 3 bases; nucleotides outside the gene matches: 8. Looked up from germline, CDR1 is KGHSH and CDR2 is LQKENI.

This clone has only a few counts. The chain joins TRBV6-4 to TRBJ2-1; D unresolved. Looked up from germline, CDR1 is MRHNA and CDR2 is SNTAGT. CDR3 length equals 10 residues. The V and J ends lost 7 bases and 10 bases respectively, with 8 bases between them. The CDR3 DNA sequence: TGTGCCAGCATCCCCGGGGAGCAGTTCTTC. Translated, it gives CASIPGEQFF.

The chain joins TRBV9 to TRBJ2-3; D is unclear. Germline V CDR1 and CDR2: SGDLS, YYNGEE. This CDR3 has 14 amino acids. The V end lost 4 bases, the J end lost 4 bases, and 13 bases lay between the germline ends. Here the CDR3 DNA reads TGTGCCAGCAGCTTCTTCCCGGGCCCAGATACGCAGTATTTT. Translation gives CASSFFPGPDTQYF. The entire variable domain, with the rest obtained from reference TRBV9 and TRBJ2-3, is as follows: DSGVTQTPKHLITATGQRVTLRCSPRSGDLSVYWYQQSLDQGLQFLIQYYNGEERAKGNILERFSAQQFPDLHSELNLSSLELGDSALYFCASSFFPGPDTQYFGPGTRLTVL.

This clone was seen only a few times. CDR3 sequence (DNA): TGTGCCAGCAGCCGGGGGGGGGAAGACGCACAGAGAGATCAGCCCCAGCATTTT. It yields the protein CASSRGGEDAQRDQPQHF. V usage is TRBV9 and J usage is TRBJ1-5, with D possibly being TRBD1 (5 bases). This CDR3 has 18 residues. V was clipped by 4 bases and J by 5 bases, with 25 bases between them. CDR1 and CDR2 (germline): SGDLS, YYNGEE.

This clone was observed a handful of times. The rearrangement uses TRBV7-9 and TRBJ2-1; D perhaps matches TRBD2 (6 bases). V lost 5 bases to trimming and J lost 5 bases, with 19 bases between them. Germline V lookup: CDR1 SEHNR, CDR2 FQNEAQ (reference sequence). There are 16 residues in the CDR3. This CDR3 reads CASSPRKAGGNNEQFF. CDR3 sequence (DNA): TGTGCCAGCAGCCCGAGGAAAGCGGGCGGTAACAATGAGCAGTTCTTC. Full variable domain (remainder filled in from reference TRBV7-9 and TRBJ2-1): DTGVSQNPRHKITKRGQNVTFRCDPISEHNRLYWYRQTLGQGPEFLTYFQNEAQLEKSRLLSDRFSAERPKGSFSTLEIQRTEQGDSAMYLCASSPRKAGGNNEQFFGPGTRLTVL.

The rearrangement uses TRBV9 and TRBJ2-1; the D gene is possibly TRBD1 (5 bases). Trimming removed 0 bases at V and 0 bases at J, with 10 bases between. Germline CDR1 and CDR2: SGDLS and YYNGEE. This CDR3 region has 16 residues. The CDR3 region is CASSVAGHSSYNEQFF. The CDR3 DNA sequence: TGTGCCAGCAGCGTAGCAGGGCACTCCTCCTACAATGAGCAGTTCTTC.

This clone occurred a few times. This chain connects TRBV2 to TRBJ2-3; no reliable D call. Germline CDR1 is SNHLY and CDR2 is FYNNEI. The germline V and J ends were trimmed by 7 bases and 0 bases, with 8 bases remaining between them. There are 13 residues in the CDR3. CDR3 residues: CASNPWSTDTQYF. In DNA form, the CDR3 reads TGTGCCAGCAACCCCTGGAGCACAGATACGCAGTATTTT. The full variable domain, rest sourced from reference TRBV2 and TRBJ2-3, is EPEVTQTPSHQVTQMGQEVILRCVPISNHLYFYWYRQILGQKVEFLVSFYNNEISEKSEIFDDQFSVERPDGSNFTLKIRSTKLEDSAMYFCASNPWSTDTQYFGPGTRLTVL.

This clone was detected a few times. The rearrangement links TRBV9 to TRBJ2-1; 10 nucleotides agree with TRBD2. This CDR3 is built from 15 residues. CDR1 and CDR2 from the germline V gene are SGDLS and YYNGEE. The V and J ends lost 3 bases and 3 bases, in that order; junction bases with no gene match: 3. CDR3 in amino acids: CASSGAGGFYNEQFF. For the CDR3, the DNA is TGTGCCAGCAGCGGAGCGGGAGGGTTCTACAATGAGCAGTTCTTC.

This clone was detected only a few times. The rearrangement links TRBV30 to TRBJ1-2; D remains ambiguous. Trimming stripped 1 base from V and 4 bases from J, with 10 bases between. Germline V gives CDR1 GTSNPN, CDR2 SVGIG (reference sequence). The CDR3 contains 13 residues. CDR3 protein: CAWSANRIYGYTF. The CDR3 bases are TGTGCCTGGAGTGCCAACCGGATCTATGGCTACACCTTC.

The chain carries TRBV19 and TRBJ1-2, with D tentatively TRBD1 (6 bases). The CDR3 loop spans 15 amino acids. The germline V and J ends were trimmed by 6 bases and 9 bases, with 23 bases remaining between them. Germline V gene data show CDR1 as LNHDA and CDR2 as SQIVND (reference sequence). The CDR3 DNA sequence: TGTGCCAGTAGCTTACAACCAGGGGCCGGAGGGAGCTACACCTTC. Amino acids: CASSLQPGAGGSYTF.

A few counts support this clone. The junction differs from germline at one of its ends, possibly a read error. The V call is TRBV16, the J call TRBJ1-5; TRBD1 might be the D (6 bases). The CDR3 spans 14 residues. Germline V gene sequence: CDR1 KGHSY, CDR2 FQNENV. The CDR3 is CASNQIERGQPQHF. CDR3 nucleotides: TGTGCCAGCAACCAAATCGAGAGGGGGCAGCCCCAGCATTTT.

Only a few counts were recorded for this clone. The chain couples TRBV19 to TRBJ2-1; TRBD2 matches at 7 bases. CDR3 length: 14 residues. Unmatched junction bases numbered 8, after V lost 6 bases and J lost 6 bases. Germline values: CDR1 LNHDA, CDR2 SQIVND (reference sequence). Here the CDR3 reads CASSPRRETNEQFF. CDR3 in DNA: TGTGCCAGTAGCCCCCGGCGGGAGACCAATGAGCAGTTCTTC.

The chain employs TRBV19 and TRBJ2-7; 12 bases align to TRBD1. The ends lost 5 bases at V and 6 bases at J; junction bases unmatched: 5. The CDR3 loop spans 14 amino acids. Germline CDR1 is LNHDA and CDR2 is SQIVND (reference sequence). The CDR3 reads CASSVGQGASEQYF. CDR3 sequence (DNA): TGTGCCAGTAGTGTGGGACAGGGGGCGAGCGAGCAGTACTTC.

This clone came up a few times. The chain has TRBV4-1 and TRBJ2-1; either TRBD1 or TRBD2 may fit D (6 bases each). The V end lost 5 bases, the J end lost 5 bases, and 22 bases lay between the germline ends. The CDR3 runs 17 residues. Per the germline V gene, CDR1 is MGHRA and CDR2 is YSYEKL. The CDR3 here is CASSGRDLKGENNEQFF. CDR3 DNA sequence: TGCGCCAGCAGCGGGCGGGACCTAAAGGGGGAAAACAATGAGCAGTTCTTC.

This clone was observed a few times. V is TRBV4-1 and J is TRBJ2-3, with D uncertain. This CDR3 spans 14 amino acids. Germline loops: CDR1 MGHRA, CDR2 YSYEKL. The V end was cut by 5 bases, the J end by 0 bases, with 9 bases between. The CDR3 sequence: CASSEAHSTDTQYF. In DNA, the CDR3 is TGCGCCAGCAGCGAGGCCCATAGCACAGATACGCAGTATTTT.

The gene calls are TRBV6-5 and TRBJ2-3, with 8 bases lining up with TRBD2. Germline lookup yields CDR1 MNHEY and CDR2 SVGAGI. CDR3 length: 15 amino acids. The junction had 8 bases not matched to a gene; V was cut back by 6 bases and J by 3 bases. CDR3 DNA sequence: TGTGCCAGCAGGAACTTAGCGGGAAAAACAGATACGCAGTATTTT. Its translation is CASRNLAGKTDTQYF.